The 6 T cell receptor beta chains given below trace back to one sample, sequenced in a study of T cell responses to AZD1222 COVID-19 vaccine. Profiled with immunoSEQ multiplex PCR; TCRdb holds only in-frame clones, not every one. The sample includes around 270,000 clones, 94% of them seen just once. Sequenced material: peripheral blood, taken 28 days after the second AZD1222 dose. All receptors derive from an adult who received the AZD1222 COVID-19 vaccine.

The chain carries TRBV6-5 and TRBJ2-3; 12 bases agree with TRBD2. CDR1 MNHEY and CDR2 SVGAGI come from the germline V gene. The CDR3 is 15 residues long. Trimming took 6 bases from V and 4 from J; bases not matched to a gene: 5. CDR3 residues: CASRGTSGLADTQYF. The CDR3 DNA reads TGTGCCAGCAGGGGGACTAGCGGGCTGGCAGATACGCAGTATTTT.

The chain combines TRBV5-6 with TRBJ2-7; TRBD1 aligns across 8 bases. V was pared by 6 bases and J by 4 bases, with 9 bases of the junction left unmatched. Per germline, CDR1 SGHDT and CDR2 YYEEEE. The CDR3 is 14 residues long. This CDR3 is CASNPPGQVYEQYF. As DNA, the CDR3 is TGTGCCAGCAACCCCCCGGGACAGGTTTACGAGCAGTACTTC. The full variable domain, completed using reference TRBV5-6 and TRBJ2-7, is DAGVTQSPTHLIKTRGQQVTLRCSPKSGHDTVSWYQQALGQGPQFIFQYYEEEERQRGNFPDRFSGHQFPNYSSELNVNALLLGDSALYLCASNPPGQVYEQYFGPGTRLTVT.

The chain joins TRBV9 to TRBJ1-1; a possible D gene is TRBD1 (5 bases). The CDR3 contains 15 residues. The germline V and J ends were trimmed by 3 bases and 11 bases, with 23 bases remaining between them. The germline V gene has CDR1 SGDLS and CDR2 YYNGEE. CDR3 loop: CASSAEGTPGGAAFF. The CDR3 DNA sequence: TGTGCCAGCAGCGCCGAGGGGACCCCCGGCGGGGCCGCTTTCTTT.

This clone was detected only once. V is TRBV4-2 and J is TRBJ2-2, with D tentatively TRBD1 (5 bases). Deletions cut 1 base from V and 1 base from J, with 7 bases between. The CDR3 runs 15 residues. Germline V gene lookup returns CDR1 LGHNA and CDR2 YNFKEQ. The CDR3 DNA sequence: TGTGCCAGCAGCCAAGTCCAGGGGAACACCGGGGAGCTGTTTTTT. It yields the protein CASSQVQGNTGELFF.

The chain has TRBV12-3 or TRBV12-4 and TRBJ1-2, with 7 nucleotides matching TRBD1. This CDR3 is 12 amino acids long. J was trimmed by 5 bases and V by 7 bases; bases with no gene match: 4. CDR3 loop: CASNRQGYGYTF. The CDR3 region has the DNA TGTGCCAGCAATCGACAGGGTTATGGCTACACCTTC.

V and J are TRBV6-4 and TRBJ2-5; 10 positions agree with TRBD2. Germline CDR1 MRHNA, CDR2 SNTAGT. The length of the CDR3 is 17 residues. Trimming cost V 4 bases and J 3 bases; bases outside gene matches: 11. CDR3 sequence reads: CASSAIQREGLEETQYF. CDR3 nucleotide sequence: TGTGCCAGCAGTGCGATCCAGCGGGAGGGCCTCGAAGAGACCCAGTACTTC.